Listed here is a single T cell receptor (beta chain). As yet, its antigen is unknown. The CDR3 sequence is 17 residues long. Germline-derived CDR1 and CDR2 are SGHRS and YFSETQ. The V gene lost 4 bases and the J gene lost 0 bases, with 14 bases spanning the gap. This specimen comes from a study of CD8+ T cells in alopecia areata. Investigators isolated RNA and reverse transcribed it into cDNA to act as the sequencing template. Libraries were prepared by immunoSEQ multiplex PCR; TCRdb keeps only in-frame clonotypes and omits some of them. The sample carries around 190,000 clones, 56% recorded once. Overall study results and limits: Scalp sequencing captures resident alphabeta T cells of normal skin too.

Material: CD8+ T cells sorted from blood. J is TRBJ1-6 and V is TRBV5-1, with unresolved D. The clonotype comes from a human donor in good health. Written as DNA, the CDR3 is TGCGCCAGCAGCATATTAGCGACCGGCTCCTATAATTCACCCCTCCACTTT. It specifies CASSILATGSYNSPLHF.